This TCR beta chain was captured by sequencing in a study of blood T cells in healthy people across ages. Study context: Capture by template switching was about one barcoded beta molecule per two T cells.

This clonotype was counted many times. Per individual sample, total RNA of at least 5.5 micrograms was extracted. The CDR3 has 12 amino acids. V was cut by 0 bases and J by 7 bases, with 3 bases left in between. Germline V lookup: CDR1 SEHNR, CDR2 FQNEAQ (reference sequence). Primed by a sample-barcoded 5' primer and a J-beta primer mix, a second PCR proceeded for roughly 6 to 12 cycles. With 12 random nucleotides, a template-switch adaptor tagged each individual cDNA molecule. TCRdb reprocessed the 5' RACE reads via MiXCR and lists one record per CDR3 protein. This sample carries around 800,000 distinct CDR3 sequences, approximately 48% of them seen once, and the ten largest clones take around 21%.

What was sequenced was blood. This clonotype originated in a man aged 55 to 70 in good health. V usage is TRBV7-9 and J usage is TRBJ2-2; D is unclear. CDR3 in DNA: TGTGCCAGCAGCTTAGCTGGCGGGGAGCTGTTTTTT. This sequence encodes CASSLAGGELFF.